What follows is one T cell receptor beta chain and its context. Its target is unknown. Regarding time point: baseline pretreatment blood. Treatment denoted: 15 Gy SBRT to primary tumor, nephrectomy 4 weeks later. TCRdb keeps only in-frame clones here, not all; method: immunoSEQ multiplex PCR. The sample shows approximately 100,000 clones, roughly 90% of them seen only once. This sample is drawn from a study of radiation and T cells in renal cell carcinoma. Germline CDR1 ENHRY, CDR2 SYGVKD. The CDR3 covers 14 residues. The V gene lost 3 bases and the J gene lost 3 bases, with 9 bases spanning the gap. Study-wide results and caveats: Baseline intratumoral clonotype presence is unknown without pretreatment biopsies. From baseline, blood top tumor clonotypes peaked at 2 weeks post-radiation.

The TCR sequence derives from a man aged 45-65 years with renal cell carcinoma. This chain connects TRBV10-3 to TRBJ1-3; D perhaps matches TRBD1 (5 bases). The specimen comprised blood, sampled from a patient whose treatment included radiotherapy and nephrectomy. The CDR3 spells CAISDLGVGNTIYF. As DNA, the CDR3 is TGTGCCATCAGTGATCTGGGGGTTGGAAACACCATATATTTT.